The entry below describes one TCR beta chain. In the source study's methods: Reference gene primer amplification in the assay estimated nucleated cell counts. Generated by immunoSEQ multiplex PCR, the TCRdb table keeps only in-frame clones and is missing some. V and J calls and clone size come straight from that table; D and trimming were deduced from the DNA. Of 200,000 to 250,000 clones detected, around 87% appear once; the ten largest clones hold roughly a tenth. The sample belongs to a study of blood T cell repertoires in COVID-19. Study-wide context: Donors in the United States, Italy and Spain gave samples during acute or convalescent COVID-19. PBMCs, B-cell-depleted T cells, or T cells were the source of the cDNA or gDNA that made up the material.

The TCR comes from a woman between 50 and 59 years old with COVID-19, enrolled during active disease. Sequenced input: peripheral blood.

The CDR3: CASRGDTWRNEQFF. For the CDR3, the DNA is TGCGCCAGCAGGGGGGACACGTGGAGGAATGAGCAGTTCTTC. The J gene is TRBJ2-1, the V gene TRBV10-2, with a tentative D call TRBD1 (6 bases). Germline V lookup: CDR1 WSHSY, CDR2 SAAADI. V lost 6 bases and J lost 7, with 16 bases in between. This CDR3 has 14 residues.